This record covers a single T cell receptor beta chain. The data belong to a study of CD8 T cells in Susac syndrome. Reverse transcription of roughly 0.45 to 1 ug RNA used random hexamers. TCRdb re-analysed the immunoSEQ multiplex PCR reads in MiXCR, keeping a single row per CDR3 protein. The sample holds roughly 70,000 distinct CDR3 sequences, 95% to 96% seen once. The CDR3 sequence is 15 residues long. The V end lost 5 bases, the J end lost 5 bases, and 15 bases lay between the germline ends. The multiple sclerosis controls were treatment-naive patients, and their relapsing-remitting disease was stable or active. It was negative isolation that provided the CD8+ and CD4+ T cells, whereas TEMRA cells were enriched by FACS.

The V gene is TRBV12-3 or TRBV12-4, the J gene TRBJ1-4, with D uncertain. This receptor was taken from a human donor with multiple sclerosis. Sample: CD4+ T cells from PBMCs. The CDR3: CASSARGGQNEKLFF. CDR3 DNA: TGTGCCAGCAGTGCCCGAGGAGGGCAGAATGAAAAACTGTTTTTT.